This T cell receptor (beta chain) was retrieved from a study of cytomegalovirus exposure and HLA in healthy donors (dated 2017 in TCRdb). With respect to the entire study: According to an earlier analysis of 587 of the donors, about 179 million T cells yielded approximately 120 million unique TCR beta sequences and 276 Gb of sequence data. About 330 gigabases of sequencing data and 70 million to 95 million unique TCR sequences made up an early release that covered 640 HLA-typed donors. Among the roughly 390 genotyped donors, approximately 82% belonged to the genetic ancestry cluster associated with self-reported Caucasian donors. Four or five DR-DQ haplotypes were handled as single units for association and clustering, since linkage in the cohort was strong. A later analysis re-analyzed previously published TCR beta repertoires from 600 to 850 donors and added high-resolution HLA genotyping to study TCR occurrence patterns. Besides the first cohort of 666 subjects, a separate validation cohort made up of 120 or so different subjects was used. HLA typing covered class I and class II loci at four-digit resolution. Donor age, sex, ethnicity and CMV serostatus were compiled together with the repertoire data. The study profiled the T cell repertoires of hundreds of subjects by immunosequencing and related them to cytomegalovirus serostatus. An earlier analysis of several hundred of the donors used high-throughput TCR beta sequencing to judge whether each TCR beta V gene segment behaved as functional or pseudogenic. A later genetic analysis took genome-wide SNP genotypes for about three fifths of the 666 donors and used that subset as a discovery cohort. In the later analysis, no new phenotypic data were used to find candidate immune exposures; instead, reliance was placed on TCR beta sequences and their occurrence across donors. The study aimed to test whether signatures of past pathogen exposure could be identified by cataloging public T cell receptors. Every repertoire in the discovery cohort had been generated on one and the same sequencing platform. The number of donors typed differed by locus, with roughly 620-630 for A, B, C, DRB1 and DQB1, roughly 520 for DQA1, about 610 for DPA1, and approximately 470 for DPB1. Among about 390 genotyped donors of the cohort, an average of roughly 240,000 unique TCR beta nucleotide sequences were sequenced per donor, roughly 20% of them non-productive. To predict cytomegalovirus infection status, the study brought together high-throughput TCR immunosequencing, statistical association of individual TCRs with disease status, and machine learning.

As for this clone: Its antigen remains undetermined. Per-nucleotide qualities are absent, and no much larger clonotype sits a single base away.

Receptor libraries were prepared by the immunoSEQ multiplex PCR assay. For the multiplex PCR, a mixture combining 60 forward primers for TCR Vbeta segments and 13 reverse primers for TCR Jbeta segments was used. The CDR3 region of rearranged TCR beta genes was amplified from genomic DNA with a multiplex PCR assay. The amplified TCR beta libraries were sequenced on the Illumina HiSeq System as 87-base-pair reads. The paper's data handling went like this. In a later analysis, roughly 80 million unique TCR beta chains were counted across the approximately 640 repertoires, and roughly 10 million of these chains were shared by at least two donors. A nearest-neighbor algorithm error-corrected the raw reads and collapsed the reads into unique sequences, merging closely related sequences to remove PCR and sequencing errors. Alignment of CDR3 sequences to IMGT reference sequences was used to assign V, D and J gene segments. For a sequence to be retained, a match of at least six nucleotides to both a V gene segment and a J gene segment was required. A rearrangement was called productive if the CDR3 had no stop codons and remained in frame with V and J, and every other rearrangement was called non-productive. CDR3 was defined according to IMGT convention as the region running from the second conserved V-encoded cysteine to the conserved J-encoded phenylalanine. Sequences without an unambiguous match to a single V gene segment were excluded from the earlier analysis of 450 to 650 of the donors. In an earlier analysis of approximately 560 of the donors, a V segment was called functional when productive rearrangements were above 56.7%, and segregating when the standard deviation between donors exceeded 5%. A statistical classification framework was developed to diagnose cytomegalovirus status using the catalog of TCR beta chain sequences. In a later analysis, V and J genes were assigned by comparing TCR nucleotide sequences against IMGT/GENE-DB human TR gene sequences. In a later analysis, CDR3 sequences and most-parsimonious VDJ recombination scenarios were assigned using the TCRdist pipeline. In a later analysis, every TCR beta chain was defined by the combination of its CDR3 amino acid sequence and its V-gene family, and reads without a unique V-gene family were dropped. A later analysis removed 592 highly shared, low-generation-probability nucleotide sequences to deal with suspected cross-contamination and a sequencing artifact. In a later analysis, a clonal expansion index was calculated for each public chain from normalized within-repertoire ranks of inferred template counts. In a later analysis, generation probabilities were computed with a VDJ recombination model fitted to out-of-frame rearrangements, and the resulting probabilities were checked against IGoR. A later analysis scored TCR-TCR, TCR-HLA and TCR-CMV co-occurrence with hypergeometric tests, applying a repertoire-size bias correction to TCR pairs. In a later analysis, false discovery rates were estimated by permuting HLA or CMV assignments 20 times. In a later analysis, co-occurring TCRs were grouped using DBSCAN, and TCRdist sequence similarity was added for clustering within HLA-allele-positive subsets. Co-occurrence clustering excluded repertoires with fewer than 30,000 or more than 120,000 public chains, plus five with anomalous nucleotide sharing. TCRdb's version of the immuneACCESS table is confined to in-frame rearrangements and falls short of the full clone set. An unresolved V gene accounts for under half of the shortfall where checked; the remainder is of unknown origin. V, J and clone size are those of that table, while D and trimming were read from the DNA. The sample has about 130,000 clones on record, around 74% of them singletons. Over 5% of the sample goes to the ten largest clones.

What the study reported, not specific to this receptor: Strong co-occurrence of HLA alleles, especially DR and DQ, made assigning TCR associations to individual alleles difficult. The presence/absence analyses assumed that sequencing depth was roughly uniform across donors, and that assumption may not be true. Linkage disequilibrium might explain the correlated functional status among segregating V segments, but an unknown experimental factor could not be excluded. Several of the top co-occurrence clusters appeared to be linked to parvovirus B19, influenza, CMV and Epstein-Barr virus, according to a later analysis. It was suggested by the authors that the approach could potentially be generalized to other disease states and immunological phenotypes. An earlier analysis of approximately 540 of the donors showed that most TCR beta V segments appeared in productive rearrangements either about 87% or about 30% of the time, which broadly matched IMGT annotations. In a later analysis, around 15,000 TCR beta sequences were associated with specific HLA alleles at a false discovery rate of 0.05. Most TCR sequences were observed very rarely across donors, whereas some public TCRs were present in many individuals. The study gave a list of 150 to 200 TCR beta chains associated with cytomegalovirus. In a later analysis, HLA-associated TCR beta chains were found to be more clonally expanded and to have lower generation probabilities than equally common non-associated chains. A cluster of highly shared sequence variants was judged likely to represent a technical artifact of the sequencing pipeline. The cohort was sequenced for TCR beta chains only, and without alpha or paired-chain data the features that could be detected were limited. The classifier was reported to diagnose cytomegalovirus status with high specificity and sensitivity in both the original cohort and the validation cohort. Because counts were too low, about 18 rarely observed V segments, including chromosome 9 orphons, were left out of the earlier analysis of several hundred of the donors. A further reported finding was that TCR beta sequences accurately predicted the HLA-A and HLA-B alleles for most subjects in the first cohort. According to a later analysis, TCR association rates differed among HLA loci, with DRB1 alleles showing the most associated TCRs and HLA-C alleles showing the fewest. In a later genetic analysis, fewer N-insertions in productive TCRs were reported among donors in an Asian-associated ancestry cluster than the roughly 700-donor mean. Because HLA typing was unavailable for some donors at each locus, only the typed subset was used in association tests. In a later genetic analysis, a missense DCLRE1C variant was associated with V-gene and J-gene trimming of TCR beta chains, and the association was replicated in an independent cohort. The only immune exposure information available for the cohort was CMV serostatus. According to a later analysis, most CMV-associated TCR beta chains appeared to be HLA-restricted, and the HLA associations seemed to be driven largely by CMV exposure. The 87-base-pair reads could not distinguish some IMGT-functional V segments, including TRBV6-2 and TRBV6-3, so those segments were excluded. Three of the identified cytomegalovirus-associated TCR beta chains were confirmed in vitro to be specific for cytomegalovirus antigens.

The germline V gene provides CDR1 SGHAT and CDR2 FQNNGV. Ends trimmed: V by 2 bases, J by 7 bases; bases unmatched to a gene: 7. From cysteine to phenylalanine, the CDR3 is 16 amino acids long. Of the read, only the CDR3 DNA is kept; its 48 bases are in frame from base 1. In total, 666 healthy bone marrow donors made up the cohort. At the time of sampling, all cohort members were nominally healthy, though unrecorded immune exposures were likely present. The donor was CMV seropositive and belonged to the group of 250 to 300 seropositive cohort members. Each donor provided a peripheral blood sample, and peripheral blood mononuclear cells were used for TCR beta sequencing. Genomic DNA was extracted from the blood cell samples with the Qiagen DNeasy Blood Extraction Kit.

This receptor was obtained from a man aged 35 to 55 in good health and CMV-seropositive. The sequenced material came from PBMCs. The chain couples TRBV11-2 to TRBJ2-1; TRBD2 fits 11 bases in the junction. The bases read TGTGCCAGCAGCTTATATGGTCTAGCGGGAGGTAATGAGCAGTTCTTC. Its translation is CASSLYGLAGGNEQFF.